This entry describes one T cell receptor beta chain. Its specificity is not known. The data were taken from a study of blood T cells in healthy people across ages. The CDR3 covers 14 residues. The V gene's germline CDR1 is MNHEY and CDR2 SMNVEV (reference sequence). Primers used in a second PCR of roughly 6 to 11 cycles were a sample-barcoded 5' primer and a J-beta primer mix. TCRdb re-called the 5' RACE reads through MiXCR, storing one row per CDR3 protein. The data show around 1.5 million distinct CDR3 sequences, approximately 60% seen once. Findings of the study overall: Unknown donor CMV status possibly confounded expanded clonotype changes. Naive T cell percentage showed a strong correlation with the diversity of TCR beta.

The TCR sequence derives from a man aged 18 to 30 in good health. V usage is TRBV27 and J usage is TRBJ2-5; D gene unclear. The J call may not be correct, given that the DNA end is closer to TRBJ2-7. The sample comprised blood. The CDR3 sequence: CASSLLARVGEQYF. CDR3 nucleotide sequence: TGTGCCAGCAGTTTATTGGCTAGAGTAGGCGAGCAGTACTTC.